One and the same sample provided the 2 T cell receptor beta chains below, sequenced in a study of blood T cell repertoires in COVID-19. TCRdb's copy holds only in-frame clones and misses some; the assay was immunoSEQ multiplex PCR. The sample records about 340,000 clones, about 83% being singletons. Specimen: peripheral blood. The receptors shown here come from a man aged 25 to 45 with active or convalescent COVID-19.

This CDR3 is CASSPWTGGNIQYF. CDR3 DNA: TGCGCCAGCAGCCCGTGGACAGGGGGAAACATTCAGTACTTC. This chain joins TRBV5-1 and TRBJ2-4, with TRBD1 matching 10 bases. CDR1 and CDR2 (germline): SGHRS, YFSETQ. This CDR3 contains 14 residues. V was clipped by 4 bases and J by 6 bases; unmatched bases: 4.

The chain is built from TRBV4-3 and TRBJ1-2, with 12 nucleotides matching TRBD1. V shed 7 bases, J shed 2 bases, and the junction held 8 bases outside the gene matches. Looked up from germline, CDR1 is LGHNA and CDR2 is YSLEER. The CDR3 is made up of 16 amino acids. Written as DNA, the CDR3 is TGCGCCAGCAAGCGAGAGGGGACAGGGGGCAACTATGGCTACACCTTC. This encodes CASKREGTGGNYGYTF.